These T cell receptor beta chains were read from a single sample in a study of blood T cells in healthy people across ages. TCRdb re-called the 5' RACE reads through MiXCR, storing one row per CDR3 protein. The data hold 1,500,000 or so distinct CDR3 sequences, with about 42% observed a single time. Source material: blood. These receptors were obtained from a woman younger than 30 in good health. CDR3s include the opening cysteine and the closing phenylalanine or tryptophan. The D gene is left open where the match is weak. Size tells how often a clone was seen (once, few, many) or the class of an expanded clone, and some rows leave it out.

v_call	d_call	j_call	clone_size	cdr3_nt	cdr3_aa
TRBV4-3	.	TRBJ2-1	few	TGCGCCAGCAGCCAAGATTTAGCACAGTACAATGAGCAGTTCTTC	CASSQDLAQYNEQFF
TRBV7-2	.	TRBJ2-3	.	TGTGCCAGCAGCTGGTCTGCCACGACGCTTGGAGATACGCAGTATTTT	CASSWSATTLGDTQYF
TRBV27	.	TRBJ1-6	few	TGTGCCAGCAGCGGGCAGGGCTGGTCACCCCTCCACTTT	CASSGQGWSPLHF
TRBV7-6	.	TRBJ2-3	few	TGTGCCAGCAGTGTAGGCCCCCCCTCAGATACGCAGTATTTT	CASSVGPPSDTQYF
TRBV7-8	.	TRBJ2-7	.	TGTGCCAGCAGCTTAGTGTGGGCAGAGTTTTCCTACGAGCAGTACTTC	CASSLVWAEFSYEQYF
TRBV15	.	TRBJ1-5	few	TGTGCCACCAGCAGAGATCGGGACCGAGGTCAGCCCCAGCATTTT	CATSRDRDRGQPQHF
TRBV9	TRBD2	TRBJ2-7	.	TGTGCCGGCAGCCCGGGACTACCTTTTTCCTACGAGCAGTACTTC	CAGSPGLPFSYEQYF
TRBV20-1	TRBD2	TRBJ2-7	once	TGCAGTGCTGGCCCGGGACTAGCGGGGGGGTTGAGCTCCTACGAGCAGTACTTC	CSAGPGLAGGLSSYEQYF
TRBV7-2	.	TRBJ2-5	.	TGTGCCAGCAGCGTGGGCCGGACCGAGACCCAGTACTTC	CASSVGRTETQYF
TRBV7-8	.	TRBJ1-1	.	TGTGCCAGCAGCCCTCGCTCGGGGATTCGGACCACTGAAGCTTTCTTT	CASSPRSGIRTTEAFF
TRBV7-2	.	TRBJ2-3	few	TGTGCCAGCAGCCCAGATTATTCTAGCACAGATACGCAGTATTTT	CASSPDYSSTDTQYF
TRBV20-1	.	TRBJ2-7	.	TGCAGTGCTTTACAGGCTGGTTCGGGGGAGCAGTACTTC	CSALQAGSGEQYF
TRBV28	.	TRBJ1-2	.	TGTGCCAGCAGGAACAGTAGCTATGGCTACACCTTC	CASRNSSYGYTF
TRBV10-3	.	TRBJ2-3	.	TGTGCCATCGGCGGGGCGTTAGGAGATACGCAGTATTTT	CAIGGALGDTQYF
TRBV12-3/TRBV12-4	.	TRBJ2-3	.	TGTGCCAGCAGTTCTGAGAAATACACAGATACGCAGTATTTT	CASSSEKYTDTQYF
TRBV5-1	TRBD2	TRBJ2-5	.	TGCGCCAGCAGCTTGGCCGGACTAGCGGAGGTCAGGAAGCAGTACTTC	CASSLAGLAEVRKQYF
TRBV21-1	.	TRBJ2-1	.	TGTGCCAGCAGCCCCCCGGCGGGTACGAGGGAGTGTCACAATGAGCAGTTCTTC	CASSPPAGTRECHNEQFF
TRBV24-1	TRBD2	TRBJ2-3	.	TGTGCCACCAGTGATTTGCGGGCGGGAGGTCCCTATAGCACAGATACGCAGTATTTT	CATSDLRAGGPYSTDTQYF
TRBV12-3/TRBV12-4	.	TRBJ1-1	.	TGTGCCAGCAGGCAGGGCACTGAGGCTTTCTTT	CASRQGTEAFF
TRBV5-1	.	TRBJ2-1	.	TGCGCCAGCAGCGCCCAGCCCGGGACGACAAACAATGAGCAGTTCTTC	CASSAQPGTTNNEQFF
TRBV6-1	.	TRBJ1-1	.	TGTGCCAGCAGTACCCAGGTACTCACTGAAGCTTTCTTT	CASSTQVLTEAFF
TRBV30	.	TRBJ1-1	.	TGTGCCTGGAGTACTTGGACTGAAGCTTTCTTT	CAWSTWTEAFF
TRBV27	TRBD1	TRBJ1-2	.	TGTGCCAGCAGTTTATCCCGGGACAGCTACTATGGCTACACCTTC	CASSLSRDSYYGYTF
TRBV7-9	.	TRBJ2-5	.	TGTGCCAGCAGCTTAGAGGCAGGGAAAGAGACCCAGTACTTC	CASSLEAGKETQYF
TRBV29-1	.	TRBJ1-2	.	TGCAGCGTTGCAGAGCTTAATAACTATGGCTACACCTTC	CSVAELNNYGYTF
TRBV6-5	TRBD1	TRBJ1-4	.	TGTGCCAGCAGTTCCCTGGGGACAGCAAATGAAAAACTGTTTTTT	CASSSLGTANEKLFF
TRBV2	.	TRBJ1-2	.	TGTGCCAGCAGTACCTACATAACAGATAACTATGGCTACACCTTC	CASSTYITDNYGYTF
TRBV20-1	.	TRBJ2-4	.	TGCAGTGCTAGAGTGGCGGGACTCCTAAGCGGGCAGTACTTC	CSARVAGLLSGQYF
TRBV4-2	.	TRBJ1-2	.	TGTGCCAGCAGCCAAGTGAAGGGGCTGGACTATGACTACACCTTC	CASSQVKGLDYDYTF
TRBV3-1	TRBD2	TRBJ2-5	few	TGTGCCAGCAGCCAAGCGAAATTTGGGGGGACTATGGAGACCCAGTACTTC	CASSQAKFGGTMETQYF
TRBV6-5	.	TRBJ1-4	.	TGTGCCAGCAGTTACATGGGGGGCGAAAAACTGTTTTTT	CASSYMGGEKLFF
TRBV11-2	.	TRBJ2-7	.	TGTGCCAGCAGCTTAGACAGGGTGTCCGCGGGTAATGAGCAGTACTTC	CASSLDRVSAGNEQYF
TRBV7-9	TRBD2	TRBJ2-3	few	TGTGCCAGCAGCTTAGCACCTAGCGGGGGGAAAGATACGCAGTATTTT	CASSLAPSGGKDTQYF
TRBV7-9	TRBD1	TRBJ1-1	many	TGCGCCAGCAGCCTCCTGGACAGGGAGAACACTGAAGCTTTCTTT	CASSLLDRENTEAFF
TRBV20-1	.	TRBJ2-3	.	TGCAGTGCTAGACGTGGAAACCCCACAGATACGCAGTATTTT	CSARRGNPTDTQYF
TRBV27	.	TRBJ2-7	few	TGTGCCAGCAGTCCTACGTATGAGGGGCACGACGAGCAGTACTTC	CASSPTYEGHDEQYF
TRBV20-1	.	TRBJ1-2	.	TGCAGTGCCCCCACGGCGGATGGCTACACCTTC	CSAPTADGYTF
TRBV28	.	TRBJ2-3	.	TGTGCCAGCAGTTTTCCCGCCAGGGGCCCCACAGATACGCAGTATTTT	CASSFPARGPTDTQYF
TRBV5-1	.	TRBJ1-2	.	TGCGCCAGCAGCTTGGGAAGGGGCAGGATCGGCTATGGCTACACCTTC	CASSLGRGRIGYGYTF
TRBV15	.	TRBJ1-6	many	TGTGCCACCAGGATCTCCAATTCACCCCTCCACTTT	CATRISNSPLHF
TRBV5-1	.	TRBJ2-4	.	TGCGCCAGCAGAGCGGAGGGGGACATTCAGTACTTC	CASRAEGDIQYF
TRBV9	TRBD1	TRBJ2-1	.	TGTGCCAGCAGCGTCGGGACAGCGAATTCCAATGAGCAGTTCTTC	CASSVGTANSNEQFF
TRBV27	TRBD1	TRBJ2-5	.	TGTGCCAGCAGTTTCGGGACAGGGGTCGGGGAGACCCAGTACTTC	CASSFGTGVGETQYF
TRBV4-1	.	TRBJ2-1	few	TGCGCCAGCAGCCAATGGACAGCAAACAATGAGCAGTTCTTC	CASSQWTANNEQFF
TRBV28	.	TRBJ2-2	few	TGTGCCAGCAGAATACTCGCGAACACCGGGGAGCTGTTTTTT	CASRILANTGELFF
TRBV4-1	.	TRBJ1-2	.	TGCGCCAGCAGCCAAGATCCAGGCAGCTCCCACTATGGCTACACCTTC	CASSQDPGSSHYGYTF
TRBV7-9	.	TRBJ2-5	.	TGTGCCAGCAGCCCAACAGGGTTAGGTCACCAAGAGACCCAGTACTTC	CASSPTGLGHQETQYF
TRBV24-1	.	TRBJ1-5	.	TGTGCCACCGGACGGGATAGCAATCAGCCCCAGCATTTT	CATGRDSNQPQHF
TRBV10-3	TRBD2	TRBJ2-7	.	TGTGCCATCAGTGAGTCGCCTAGCGGGGGGGCGAATGAGCAGTACTTC	CAISESPSGGANEQYF
TRBV4-1	.	TRBJ2-1	.	TGCGCCAGCAGCCCCTGGGTGGGGGGGGCCTCCTACAATGAGCAGTTCTTC	CASSPWVGGASYNEQFF
TRBV27	.	TRBJ1-1	.	TGTGCCAGCAGTTTATCGTCACTCAGGAAAGCTTTCTTT	CASSLSSLRKAFF
TRBV3-1	.	TRBJ1-1	.	TGTGCCAGCAGCCAGTTCGGGGTGCGGGACACTGAAGCTTTCTTT	CASSQFGVRDTEAFF
TRBV20-1	TRBD2	TRBJ2-5	.	TGCAGTGCGATTGGACTAGCGGGAGCCCCGGTTCGGGAGACCCAGTACTTC	CSAIGLAGAPVRETQYF
TRBV15	.	TRBJ2-1	.	TGTGCCACCAGCAGAGACAGACAGATTAACGATGAGCAGTTCTTC	CATSRDRQINDEQFF